The present T cell receptor (beta chain) was sequenced within a study of T-cell reconstitution after alpha-beta-depleted transplantation in children. In its sample, this clonotype was seen many times. Library preparation (for TCRbeta) was performed with unique molecular identifiers. TCRdb called the PCR reads again in MiXCR, with one record for every CDR3 protein. The sample shows around 450,000 distinct CDR3 sequences, roughly 15% of them seen only once. CDR3 size: 13 residues. CDR1 and CDR2 from the germline V gene are MNHNY and SVGAGI (reference sequence). The V end was cut by 6 bases, the J end by 1 base, with 8 bases between.

The source is a boy under two years old who had a stem cell transplant for Wiskott-Aldrich syndrome, so the T cells may come from the graft donor. Sample: PBMCs, mostly from graft donor cells, taken 360 days after TCRalphabeta/CD19-depleted stem cell transplant. The chain combines TRBV6-6 with TRBJ2-3; unclear D gene. The CDR3: CASSSRGTDTQYF. The CDR3 bases are TGTGCCAGCAGCAGTAGGGGCACAGATACGCAGTATTTT.